This TCR beta chain was observed in a study of T-cell memory formation after mild COVID-19 (dated by TCRdb to the early 2020s). At the level of the whole study: TCR sequence clusters from the two donors were found to be largely donor specific. In a couple of donors, T-cell clones that expanded and contracted after mild COVID-19 were tracked by sequencing TCRalpha and TCRbeta repertoires over time. Two young, previously healthy adult volunteers made up the cohort, one male and one female.

The sequencing machine was an Illumina NovaSeq 6000. TCRalpha and TCRbeta cDNA libraries were constructed by 5'RACE with constant-segment primers, with sample barcodes and unique molecular identifiers being introduced. Trizol reagent was used to extract RNA from every sample. Amplification of the libraries took two PCR steps, and the second step added a second sample barcode plus Illumina TruSeq adapters. Sequencing of libraries was performed on an Illumina NovaSeq with 2 x 150 bp paired-end reads. The published analysis was carried out like this. The reads were demultiplexed and collapsed into UMI-guided consensus sequences using migec v1.2.7. Using mixcr v2.1.11, UMI consensuses were aligned to TRA and TRB V and J templates and then assembled into clonotypes. Clonotypes were classified as expanded or contracted when called significant by both edgeR and NoisET, with noise models trained on biological replicates. For edgeR calls, the thresholds were a false discovery rate-adjusted p below 0.01 and a log2 fold-change of 1. PCA with hierarchical clustering of max-normalized trajectories of the 1000 most abundant clonotypes was used as exploratory dynamics analysis. Separately sequenced CD4+ and CD8+ repertoires were used to assign a CD4 or CD8 phenotype to each responding clone. TCRdb trimmed the raw reads at Q25, called clones with MiXCR and kept productive beta chains. Every distinct CDR3 protein forms one entry, paired with its most common genes and DNA. These V and J calls rely on TCRdb rather than the paper's analysis. For this sample there are around 300,000 distinct CDR3 sequences; around 15% appear just once. The ten largest clones capture about a fifth of the sample.

As for this clonotype: Its recognized antigen is unknown. No clone much larger than this one lies a single base away; base qualities are absent.

The CDR3 spans 16 residues, from the cysteine through the phenylalanine. Just the 48-base CDR3 DNA is kept, in frame starting at base 1. V is reduced by 6 bases and J by 4 bases, leaving a spacing of 24 bases between them. Sequences DFQATT (CDR1) and SNEGSKA (CDR2) are obtained from the germline V gene (reference sequence). Ficoll-Paque density gradient centrifugation was used to isolate PBMCs. Overall study outcomes, separate from this receptor: Contracting CD4+ clones appeared mostly in the CM and EM memory subsets, whereas CD8+ clones were enriched in EMRA. From day 15 to 85, contracting clones showed balanced CD4/CD8 phenotypes, whereas a second wave of clones that expanded from day 15 to 37 leaned towards CD4+. The detection of some responding clones in pre-infection memory suggests that pre-existing cross-reactive memory T cells joined the SARS-CoV-2 response. Whether the second-wave clones peaking on day 37 were SARS-CoV-2 specific was not confirmed. Only a couple of mild cases were covered by the study, and larger cohorts that include severe cases with pre-infection samples were considered necessary.

This TCR was sampled from a man aged 18-30 years who had mild COVID-19 (a few samples of this study predate the infection). The sample titles of this study are shuffled in the database, so cell type and time point are left out; the donor was told from shared clones. The source material was PBMCs or a T cell subset sorted from them (not recorded which). The sequence joins TRBV20-1 to TRBJ1-1; TRBD1 is a possible D gene, resting on 6 matching bases. The DNA sequence is given as TGCAGTGCCCACAGGGAGGGGCCGGGGACGAGCACTGAAGCTTTCTTT. Its product reads: CSAHREGPGTSTEAFF.